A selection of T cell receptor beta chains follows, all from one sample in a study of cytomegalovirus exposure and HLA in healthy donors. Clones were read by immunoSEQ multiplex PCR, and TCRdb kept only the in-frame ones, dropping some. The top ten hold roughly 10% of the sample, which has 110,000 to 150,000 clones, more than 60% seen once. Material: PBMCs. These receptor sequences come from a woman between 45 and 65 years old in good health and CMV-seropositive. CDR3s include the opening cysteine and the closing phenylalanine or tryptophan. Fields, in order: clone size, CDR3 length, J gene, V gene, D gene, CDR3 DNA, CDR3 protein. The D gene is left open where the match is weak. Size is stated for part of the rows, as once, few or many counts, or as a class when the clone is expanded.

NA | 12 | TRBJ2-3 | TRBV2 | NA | TGTGCCAGCAGTGAAGGGCGGGGGCCGCAGTATTTT | CASSEGRGPQYF
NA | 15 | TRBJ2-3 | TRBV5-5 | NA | TGTGCCAGCAGCCCTGCACAAGGGAGCGCAGATACGCAGTATTTT | CASSPAQGSADTQYF
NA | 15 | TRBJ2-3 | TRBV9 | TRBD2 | TGTGCCAGCAGGGCTAGCGGGGGCCTCACAGATACGCAGTATTTT | CASRASGGLTDTQYF
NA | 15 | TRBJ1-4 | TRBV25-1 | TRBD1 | TGTGCCAGCAGTGAATGGGACAGCCACTTTCAAAAACTGTTTTTT | CASSEWDSHFQKLFF
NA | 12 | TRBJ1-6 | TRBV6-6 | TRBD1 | TGTGCCAGCAGTATAGGGGGCTCACCCCTCCACTTT | CASSIGGSPLHF
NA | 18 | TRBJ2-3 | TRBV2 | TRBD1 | TGTGCCAGCACCCAAGACAGGGTCCAGCTGATTAGCACAGATACGCAGTATTTT | CASTQDRVQLISTDTQYF
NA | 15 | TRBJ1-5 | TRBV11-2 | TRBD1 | TGTGCCAGCAGCCTACAGGGGGCTGTGAATCAGCCCCAGCATTTT | CASSLQGAVNQPQHF
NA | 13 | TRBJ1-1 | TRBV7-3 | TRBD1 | TGTGCCAGCAGCCTAACAGGGGGAACTGAAGCTTTCTTT | CASSLTGGTEAFF
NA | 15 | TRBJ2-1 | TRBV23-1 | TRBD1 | TGCGCCAGCAGTCCATACCCGGACAGGGAGAATGAGCAGTTCTTC | CASSPYPDRENEQFF
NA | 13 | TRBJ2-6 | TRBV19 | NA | TGTGCCAGTAGCGGGTCTGGGGCCAACGTCCTGACTTTC | CASSGSGANVLTF
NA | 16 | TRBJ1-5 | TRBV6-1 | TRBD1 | TGTGCCGGCAGTGCAGCAGGGGGAGCCCCTAATCAGCCCCAGCATTTT | CAGSAAGGAPNQPQHF
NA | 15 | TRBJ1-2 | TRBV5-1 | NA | TGCGCCAGCAGCTTGGCCGGCAGGGGCGGGTCTGGCTACACCTTC | CASSLAGRGGSGYTF
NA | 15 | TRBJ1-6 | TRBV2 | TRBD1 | TGTGCCAGCAGTTACCAGGGGGCCGATAATTCACCCCTCCACTTT | CASSYQGADNSPLHF
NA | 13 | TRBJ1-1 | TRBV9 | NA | TGTGCCAGCAGCGATAATCCCGGGACTGAAGCTTTCTTT | CASSDNPGTEAFF
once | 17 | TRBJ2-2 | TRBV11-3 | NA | TGTGCCAGCAGCTCTAGCATGGGGACATCAAACACCGGGGAGCTGTTTTTT | CASSSSMGTSNTGELFF
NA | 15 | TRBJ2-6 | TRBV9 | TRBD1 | TGTGCCAGCAGCGCTCAGGGGGCTGGGGCCAACGTCCTGACTTTC | CASSAQGAGANVLTF
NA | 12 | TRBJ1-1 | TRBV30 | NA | TGTGCCTGCAAGGGTGGAGGCACTGAAGCTTTCTTT | CACKGGGTEAFF
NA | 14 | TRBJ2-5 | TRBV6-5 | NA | TGTGCCAGCAGTTACGGCAGGGGTGAAGAGACCCAGTACTTC | CASSYGRGEETQYF
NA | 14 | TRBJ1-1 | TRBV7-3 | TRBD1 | TGTGCCAGCAGCCACGGGACAGGGGGCACTGAAGCTTTCTTT | CASSHGTGGTEAFF